This record concerns one T cell receptor (beta chain) sequence. Sequencing was performed with immunoSEQ multiplex PCR; in TCRdb, only in-frame clones are kept and a portion is missing. The sample consists of 70,000 or so clones, 85% to 95% of them appearing once. The data are from a study of T cell changes during pregnancy in multiple sclerosis. Unmatched junction bases numbered 3, after V lost 5 bases and J lost 2 bases. The CDR3 is 14 amino acids. Germline V gene data show CDR1 as MNHNS and CDR2 as SASEGT. Specimen: peripheral blood, collected in the third trimester of pregnancy. This receptor was obtained from a female donor in good health, enrolled as a control in a pregnancy study. The chain has TRBV6-1 and TRBJ1-2; 9 positions agree with TRBD1. The CDR3 loop reads CASSWDRDNYGYTF. The DNA of the CDR3 is TGTGCCAGCAGTTGGGACAGGGACAACTATGGCTACACCTTC.